These 9 T cell receptor beta chains came from one sample sequenced in a study of regulatory T cells in long-lasting Graves disease. HTBI primers from iRepertoire and Arm-PCR of CDR3 regions yielded the TCR beta libraries. TCRdb fed the multiplex PCR reads into MiXCR, producing one record per CDR3 protein. Seen here are roughly 400,000 distinct CDR3 sequences, about 15% observed once, and the top ten hold about 25%. Time point specified: newly diagnosed GD, antithyroid drugs for less than 3 months. PBMC-derived RNA was used for the TCR library. This sample was shared with a second study, whose subject was T cells in Graves' hyperthyroidism and ophthalmopathy.

The sequences come from peripheral blood mononuclear cells (PBMCs), collected at new diagnosis, from a patient treated with antithyroid drugs. The receptors originated from a woman aged 18-35 years with Graves disease.

This clonotype was observed a few times. The chain has TRBV5-1 and TRBJ2-7; no clear D. V dropped 4 bases and J dropped 3 bases, with 14 bases sitting between them. The CDR3 sequence is 14 residues long. In germline, CDR1 is SGHRS, CDR2 YFSETQ. The CDR3 here is CASSLNTLYYEQYF. The DNA for the CDR3 is TGCGCCAGCAGCCTTAACACCCTCTACTACGAGCAGTACTTC.

This chain uses TRBV12-3 or TRBV12-4 with TRBJ2-7; 9 positions agree with TRBD1. The CDR3 consists of 18 residues. V was clipped by 3 bases and J by 4 bases; unmatched bases: 16. The CDR3 is CASSLASYSGQGAYEQYF. CDR3 nucleotide sequence: TGTGCCAGCAGTTTGGCCTCCTACTCGGGACAGGGTGCGTACGAGCAGTACTTC.

With regard to this clonotype: The junction departs from the called germline gene at one end, perhaps through a read error. The rearrangement links TRBV7-9 to TRBJ2-4; 7 nucleotides match TRBD2. CDR1 and CDR2 from the germline V gene are SEHNR and FQNEAQ (reference sequence). CDR3 length: 14 residues. The CDR3 DNA sequence: TGTGCCAGCAGCCCCGGGCGGGAGTGGAACATTCAGCACTTC. This translates into CASSPGREWNIQHF.

This clonotype appeared many times. The V call is TRBV2, the J call TRBJ1-2; 7 bases fit TRBD1. The CDR3 covers 14 residues. Unmatched junction bases numbered 6, after V lost 2 bases and J lost 6 bases. Germline V gene sequence: CDR1 SNHLY, CDR2 FYNNEI. DNA of the CDR3: TGTGCCAGCAGTGAACCGACAGGGTCAGATGGCTACACCTTC. Its protein product is CASSEPTGSDGYTF.

This clonotype was picked up many times. This rearrangement joins TRBV3-1 to TRBJ2-2, with D uncertain. Trimming cost V 4 bases and J 0 bases, with 6 bases left between them. CDR1 and CDR2 from the germline V gene are LGHDT and YNNKEL (reference sequence). The CDR3 is made up of 14 amino acids. This CDR3 reads CASSLWPNTGELFF. Written as DNA, the CDR3 is TGTGCCAGCAGCCTCTGGCCGAACACCGGGGAGCTGTTTTTT.

This chain links TRBV20-1 with TRBJ2-7; D remains ambiguous. Trimming removed 6 bases from V and 0 bases from J, with 12 bases in between. Germline loops: CDR1 DFQATT, CDR2 SNEGSKA (reference sequence). CDR3 size: 13 residues. CDR3 sequence: CSAIPGPSYEQYF. The CDR3 nucleotides read TGCAGTGCCATTCCGGGTCCCTCCTACGAGCAGTACTTC.

This clonotype was detected many times. This chain joins TRBV3-1 and TRBJ1-1; D is perhaps TRBD1 (5 bases). The CDR3 spans 14 residues. Germline lookup yields CDR1 LGHDT and CDR2 YNNKEL (reference sequence). Trimming stripped 7 bases from V and 1 base from J, with 13 bases between. The CDR3 spells CASNSLGTNTEAFF. Here the CDR3 DNA reads TGTGCCAGCAACAGCCTTGGGACGAACACTGAAGCTTTCTTT.

The rearrangement uses TRBV11-3 and TRBJ2-1, with D tentatively TRBD2 (6 bases). Germline CDR1 is SGHNT and CDR2 is YENEEA. The CDR3 sequence is 13 residues long. Trimming removed 2 bases from V and 10 bases from J, with 12 bases in between. For the CDR3, the DNA is TGTGCCAGCAGCTTATACTTAGCGGAGGAGCAGTTCTTC. It yields the protein CASSLYLAEEQFF.

The sample holds many counts of this clonotype. This rearrangement joins TRBV12-3 or TRBV12-4 to TRBJ1-5, with D possibly matching TRBD1 (6 bases). V was clipped by 1 base and J by 3 bases, with 10 bases between them. The CDR3 contains 15 residues. The CDR3 loop is CASSLGRGTNQPQHF. The DNA for the CDR3 is TGTGCCAGCAGTTTAGGAAGGGGGACCAATCAGCCCCAGCATTTT.